This T cell receptor beta chain was recovered during a study of human T cells and chemical hapten exposure. Study information: On the upper back, patch tests were applied with 0.01% DPC and read at 6 days. Alopecia universalis, totalis or areata was present in patients who were mostly female.

General observations from the study: Versus controls, expanded TCRs had significantly more large CDR3 similarity clusters.

As to time point: patch test 2, 6 weeks after DPC sensitization. Treatment specified: therapeutic diphenylcyclopropenone sensitization with weekly scalp DPC. As regards this clonotype: Its antigen is undetermined.

The V gene lost 4 bases and the J gene lost 3 bases, with 10 bases spanning the gap. The CDR3 loop spans 14 amino acids. Germline V gene data show CDR1 as SGHAT and CDR2 as FQNNGV. TCRdb reprocessed the RACE reads via MiXCR and lists one record per CDR3 protein. The sample consists of more than 80,000 distinct CDR3 sequences, under 11% of them appearing once. The sequenced sample was whole blood, obtained in connection with sensitization to the hapten diphenylcyclopropenone (DPC). This chain connects TRBV11-2 to TRBJ1-5; D uncertain. This sequence was found in a woman in her forties or fifties with alopecia areata. Some clones in this sample may be carry-over from other donors' samples. In DNA form, the CDR3 reads TGTGCCAGCAGCTCAGTGCCAGACAATCAGCCCCAGCATTTT. This codes for CASSSVPDNQPQHF.